This TCR beta chain was recorded in a study of blood T cells in healthy people across ages. V was clipped by 3 bases and J by 6 bases; unmatched bases: 9. The CDR3 has 17 amino acids. Germline V gene lookup returns CDR1 MGHDK and CDR2 SYGVNS. On this clonotype itself: A much bigger clone sits one base away, suggesting this may be a read error.

It was with a sample-barcoded 5' primer and a J-beta primer mix that a second PCR of roughly 6 to 12 cycles was run. Using its own MiXCR run on the 5' RACE reads, TCRdb lists one record per CDR3 protein. The sample consists of about 970,000 distinct CDR3 sequences, roughly 51% of them appearing once. The TCR sequence derives from a woman aged 55-70 years in good health. The sample taken for sequencing was blood. This chain uses TRBV25-1 with TRBJ2-2; 11 positions agree with TRBD2. The CDR3 is CASSDPGLAEDAGELFF. CDR3 in DNA: TGTGCCAGCAGTGATCCGGGACTAGCGGAGGACGCCGGGGAGCTGTTTTTT. The variable domain in full, completed from reference TRBV25-1 and TRBJ2-2, reads EADIYQTPRYLVIGTGKKITLECSQTMGHDKMYWYQQDPGMELHLIHYSYGVNSTEKGDLSSESTVSRIRTEHFPLTLESARPSHTSQYLCASSDPGLAEDAGELFFGEGSRLTVL.